Listed below are T cell receptor beta chains from one sample, sequenced in a study of blood T cells in healthy people across ages. TCRdb passed the 5' RACE reads through MiXCR, listing each CDR3 protein once. Of 450,000 to 700,000 distinct CDR3 sequences detected, approximately 27% appear once; the ten largest clones hold 18%. The sample was blood. The receptors come from a woman in her 70s in good health. The CDR3 runs from the conserved cysteine through the conserved F or W.

CDR3,V,length,J
CASSPGLAALGNEQFF,TRBV12-3/TRBV12-4,16,TRBJ2-1
CASRKTSGAYNEQFF,TRBV12-3/TRBV12-4,15,TRBJ2-1
CATSRAWDRARRRSNQPQHF,TRBV15,20,TRBJ1-5
CASSLGPQGAHEQYF,TRBV5-1,15,TRBJ2-7
CASSPLLAGAFF,TRBV2,12,TRBJ2-5
CASSPVPRAGELFF,TRBV7-2,14,TRBJ2-2
CASTIFRDTENEQYF,TRBV6-1,15,NA
CASSLIPQSGSPLHF,TRBV7-2,15,TRBJ1-6
CASSQEPTSPGEDTQYF,TRBV4-1,17,TRBJ2-3
CASSQDPSGGDTQYF,TRBV4-2,15,TRBJ2-3
CASSFTRSNTQYF,TRBV12-3/TRBV12-4,13,TRBJ2-3
CASSPGRGTSIQYF,TRBV18,14,TRBJ2-4
CASSYGDRANYGYTF,TRBV6-5,15,TRBJ1-2
CAGGLVPGTGNHNEQFF,TRBV12-5,17,TRBJ2-1
CASGIQGSEAFF,TRBV7-9,12,TRBJ1-1
CSAPYGARSAETQYF,TRBV20-1,15,TRBJ2-5